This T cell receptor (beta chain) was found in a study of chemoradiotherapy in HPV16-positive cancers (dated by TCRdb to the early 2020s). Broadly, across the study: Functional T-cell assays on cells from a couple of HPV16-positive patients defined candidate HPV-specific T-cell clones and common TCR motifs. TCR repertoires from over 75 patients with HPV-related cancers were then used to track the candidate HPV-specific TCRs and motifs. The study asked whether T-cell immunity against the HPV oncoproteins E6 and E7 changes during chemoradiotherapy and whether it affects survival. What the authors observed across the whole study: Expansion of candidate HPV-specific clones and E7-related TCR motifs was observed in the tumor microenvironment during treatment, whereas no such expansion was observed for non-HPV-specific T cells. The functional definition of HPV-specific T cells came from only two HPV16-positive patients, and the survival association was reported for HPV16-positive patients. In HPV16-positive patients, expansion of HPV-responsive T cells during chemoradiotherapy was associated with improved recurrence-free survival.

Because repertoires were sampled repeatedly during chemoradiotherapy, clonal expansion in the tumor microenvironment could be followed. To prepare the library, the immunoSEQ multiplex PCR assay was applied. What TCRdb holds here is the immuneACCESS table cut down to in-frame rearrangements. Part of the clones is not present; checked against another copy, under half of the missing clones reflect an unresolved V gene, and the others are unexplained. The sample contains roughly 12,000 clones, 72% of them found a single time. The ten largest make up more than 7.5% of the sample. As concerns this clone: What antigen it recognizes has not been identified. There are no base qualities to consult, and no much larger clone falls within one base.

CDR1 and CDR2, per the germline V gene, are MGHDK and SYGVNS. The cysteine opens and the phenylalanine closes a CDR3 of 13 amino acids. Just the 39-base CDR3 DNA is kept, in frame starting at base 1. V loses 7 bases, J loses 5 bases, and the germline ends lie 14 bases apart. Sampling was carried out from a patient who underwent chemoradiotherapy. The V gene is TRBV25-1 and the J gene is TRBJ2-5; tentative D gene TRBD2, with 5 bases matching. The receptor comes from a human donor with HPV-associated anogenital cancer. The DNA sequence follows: TGTGCCAGCACCGAGGGCAGTGGCGAGACCCAGTACTTC. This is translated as CASTEGSGETQYF.